The clone carrying this T cell receptor beta chain is medium-sized. Antigen: not known. All patients reached thyroid surgery having received no treatment beforehand. As handled by the study authors: A papillary thyroid cancer distant-metastasis classifier was built from CDR3 differences across clinicopathological groups. TCRdb re-clonotyped the PCR reads through MiXCR. TCRdb's processing, not the authors', yielded these V and J calls. Of 16,000 or so clones listed, more than 20% are singletons. V was pared by 2 bases and J by 6 bases, with 7 bases between. CDR3 length: 12 amino acids. Germline V CDR1 and CDR2: PRHDT, FYEKMQ (reference sequence). The record originates from a study of metastatic and nonmetastatic thyroid tumors. On the study more broadly: Malignant and benign thyroid patients had repertoires compared in peripheral blood and tumor or nodule tissue. General study points: It was reportedly found that TCR beta diversity was significantly higher in malignant thyroid tumors than in benign nodules, a difference seen in both blood and tumor samples.

The receptor comes from a male donor with papillary thyroid cancer or a benign thyroid nodule (not recorded which). Some clones in this sample may be carry-over from other donors' samples. This chain links TRBV13 with TRBJ1-2; D call uncertain. Sequenced sample: tumor tissue. DNA of the CDR3: TGTGCCAGCAGCTTATTTCCAGATGGCTACACCTTC. Its translation: CASSLFPDGYTF. Drawing the rest from reference TRBV13 and TRBJ1-2, the complete variable domain is AAGVIQSPRHLIKEKRETATLKCYPIPRHDTVYWYQQGPGQDPQFLISFYEKMQSDKGSIPDRFSAQQFSDYHSELNMSSLELGDSALYFCASSLFPDGYTFGSGTRLTVV.